These T cell receptor beta chains were read from a single sample in a study of vaccination effects on CD4 cells after COVID-19. Assay: immunoSEQ multiplex PCR; the TCRdb copy retains only in-frame clones and omits some. The sample holds approximately 47,000 clones; around 70% are singletons and the top ten take 7%. No antigens are known for them. Sequences were derived from CD4+ T cells from PBMCs cultured without peptide, sampled after COVID-19 vaccination. The receptors here all came from a human donor who received a COVID-19 vaccine. The CDR3 runs from the conserved cysteine through the conserved F or W. Fields, in order: J gene, V gene, CDR3 protein.

TRBJ2-6 | TRBV25-1 | CASSGLGAGANVLTF
TRBJ1-1 | TRBV11-2 | CASSLVENTEAFF
TRBJ2-7 | TRBV9 | CASSVRGQGYEQYF
TRBJ2-1 | TRBV13 | CASSLGALTSGYNEQFF
TRBJ2-7 | TRBV19 | CASSIDVRDRGSTGQYF
TRBJ2-1 | TRBV6-4 | CASSDNRGDNEQFF
TRBJ1-5 | TRBV24-1 | CATSDLTGNQPQHF
TRBJ1-1 | TRBV18 | CASSPPQGFEVDTEAFF
TRBJ1-5 | TRBV19 | CASRAGTGDQPQHF
TRBJ2-5 | TRBV30 | CAWSPGPGLETQYF
TRBJ2-5 | TRBV7-9 | CASTMGLADSGTQYF
TRBJ1-2 | TRBV19 | CASSWGQERGYTF
TRBJ2-6 | TRBV19 | CASSIELGQGTSGANVLTF
TRBJ2-7 | TRBV19 | CASSRRPGFSYEQYF
TRBJ1-6 | TRBV20-1 | CSASSKKNSPLHF
TRBJ2-7 | TRBV5-1 | CASSSTSGSYEQYF
TRBJ1-1 | TRBV10-3 | CAISGTGNTEAFF
TRBJ2-1 | TRBV5-1 | CASSPPGTSGTGEQFF
TRBJ2-5 | TRBV30 | CAFRQGPQETQYF
TRBJ1-3 | TRBV18 | CASSLPGNTIYF
TRBJ1-2 | TRBV2 | CASIGEPKIYGYTF
TRBJ2-7 | TRBV14 | CASSHPRRRYEQYF
TRBJ2-1 | TRBV29-1 | CSVVGGSSYNEQFF
TRBJ1-2 | TRBV12-3/TRBV12-4 | CASRGTGDGYTF
TRBJ1-6 | TRBV12-5 | CASRGVHNSPLHF
TRBJ1-2 | TRBV6-1 | CASSVFRTGGDYGYTF
TRBJ2-3 | TRBV9 | CASSARDYNTDTQYF
TRBJ1-2 | TRBV3-1/TRBV3-2 | CASSQVQGIVGGGYTF
TRBJ1-1 | TRBV6-5 | CASGWVGDTEAFF
TRBJ2-3 | TRBV6-5 | CASNTGLTDTQYF
TRBJ1-2 | TRBV5-1 | CASSFHRESVGYTF
TRBJ2-1 | TRBV10-3 | CAISESMNKAVSYNEQFF
TRBJ1-1 | TRBV12-3/TRBV12-4 | CASRIVMNTEAFF
TRBJ2-5 | TRBV18 | CASSTPGLARETQYF
TRBJ1-5 | TRBV25-1 | CASSGRGQPQHF
TRBJ2-1 | TRBV27 | CASSFYRDSANEQFF
TRBJ1-4 | TRBV7-9 | CASSTGTGDAEKLFF
TRBJ2-3 | TRBV11-2 | CASRTGPGDTQYF
TRBJ2-1 | TRBV15 | CATSIEIASLEQFF
TRBJ2-3 | TRBV4-1 | CASSQESPDTQYF
TRBJ1-5 | TRBV2 | CASSLQGQPQHF
TRBJ1-4 | TRBV15 | CATSRQTPGPNEKLFF
TRBJ2-3 | TRBV10-1 | CASSESSSSGRTDTQYF
TRBJ1-4 | TRBV4-1 | CASSRGLGEKLFF
TRBJ2-1 | TRBV10-3 | CAISDLPYNEQFF
TRBJ1-4 | TRBV6-5 | CASSYRDSRNEKLFF
TRBJ1-2 | TRBV5-1 | CASSLPANYGYTF
TRBJ2-7 | TRBV19 | CASSEGPSEQYF
TRBJ2-3 | TRBV19 | CASSISIGGGGTDTQYF
TRBJ1-6 | TRBV7-9 | CASSFVQGGYSPLHF
TRBJ2-7 | TRBV5-1 | CASSLTGLASEQYF
TRBJ2-7 | TRBV3-1/TRBV3-2 | CASSQTGVQGYEQYF
TRBJ1-2 | TRBV27 | CASSRGGVRGYGYTF
TRBJ2-7 | TRBV5-1 | CASSLLMSTGPDTYEQYF
TRBJ2-2 | TRBV7-7 | CASSFRDWPSGELFF
TRBJ1-2 | TRBV2 | CAIRLSAGTVNYGYTF
TRBJ1-2 | TRBV4-2 | CASSQDQGVGYTF
TRBJ2-3 | TRBV28 | CASRVGEPRTDTQYF
TRBJ2-7 | TRBV5-4 | CASSPGQTSYEQYF